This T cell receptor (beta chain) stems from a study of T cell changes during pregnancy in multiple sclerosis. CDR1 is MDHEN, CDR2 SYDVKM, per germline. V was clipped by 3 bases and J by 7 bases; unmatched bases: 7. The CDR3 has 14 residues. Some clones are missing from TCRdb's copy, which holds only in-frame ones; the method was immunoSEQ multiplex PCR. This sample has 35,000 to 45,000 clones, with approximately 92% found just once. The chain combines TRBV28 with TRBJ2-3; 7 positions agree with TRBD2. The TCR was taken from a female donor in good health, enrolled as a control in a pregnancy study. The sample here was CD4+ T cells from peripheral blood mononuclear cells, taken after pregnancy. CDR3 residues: CASSLNGGRNTQYF. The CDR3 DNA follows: TGTGCCAGCAGTTTGAACGGGGGGAGGAATACGCAGTATTTT. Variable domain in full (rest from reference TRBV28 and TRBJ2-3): DVKVTQSSRYLVKRTGEKVFLECVQDMDHENMFWYRQDPGLGLRLIYFSYDVKMKEKGDIPEGYSVSREKKERFSLILESASTNQTSMYLCASSLNGGRNTQYFGPGTRLTVL.